The subject of this entry is one T cell receptor beta chain. CDR3 length: 14 amino acids. V was shortened by 4 bases and J by 8 bases, with 15 bases between the two germline ends. The germline V gene encodes CDR1 SGHDT and CDR2 YYEEEE. The sample belongs to a study of shared clonotypes between healthy human individuals. Naive CD8 populations comprised CD45RO-negative cells positively selected for CCR7, excluding terminally differentiated effector memory CD45RA+ cells. Method: immunoSEQ multiplex PCR; TCRdb's copy keeps in-frame clones and lacks some. The sample holds around 2.1 million clones, about 93% seen once.

The source is a man between 18 and 35 years old in good health. Some clones in this sample may be carry-over from other donors' samples. The V gene is TRBV5-6, the J gene TRBJ2-2; D may be TRBD2 (5 bases). The sequencing sample was made of naive CD8+ T cells from PBMCs. The CDR3 loop reads CASSLRPGDGELFF. CDR3 nucleotide sequence: TGTGCCAGCAGCCTGAGACCCGGGGATGGGGAGCTGTTTTTT.